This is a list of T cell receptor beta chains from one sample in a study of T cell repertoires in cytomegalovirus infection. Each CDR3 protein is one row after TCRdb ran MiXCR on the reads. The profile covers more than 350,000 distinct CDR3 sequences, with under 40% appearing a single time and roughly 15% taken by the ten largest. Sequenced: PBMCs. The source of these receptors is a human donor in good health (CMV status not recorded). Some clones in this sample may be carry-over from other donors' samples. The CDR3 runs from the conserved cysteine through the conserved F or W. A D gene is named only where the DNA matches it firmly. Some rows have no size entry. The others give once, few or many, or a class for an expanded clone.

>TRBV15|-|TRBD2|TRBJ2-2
TGTGCCACCAGCAGAGATTTGGGAGGGGACCTCACCGGGGAGCTGTTTTTT
CATSRDLGGDLTGELFF
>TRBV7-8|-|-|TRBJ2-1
TGTGCCAGCAGCTTAGAGGTTGGGGCGATATCCTACAATGAGCAGTTCTTC
CASSLEVGAISYNEQFF
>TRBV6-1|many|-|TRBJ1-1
TGTGCCAGCAGCAAGGAGAACACTGAAGCTTTCTTT
CASSKENTEAFF
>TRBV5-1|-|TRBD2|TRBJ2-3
TGCGCCAGCAGCCTCACTAGCGGGGGGTTCTCAGAGTCTCGCAGTACGCAGTATTTT
CASSLTSGGFSESRSTQYF
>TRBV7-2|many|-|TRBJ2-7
TGTGCCAGCAGCTCACTAGGGGAACCCTACGAGCAGTACTTC
CASSSLGEPYEQYF
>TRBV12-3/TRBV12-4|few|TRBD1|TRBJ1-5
TGTGCCAGCAGTTTAACGACAGGGGGGTTTAGCAATCAGCCCCAGCATTTT
CASSLTTGGFSNQPQHF
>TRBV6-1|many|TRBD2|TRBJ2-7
TGTGCCAGCACAACTAGCGGGGGGTACGAGCAGTACTTC
CASTTSGGYEQYF
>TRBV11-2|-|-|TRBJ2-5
TGTGCCAGCACCCTGACCCCTATGATAGAGACCCAGTACTTC
CASTLTPMIETQYF
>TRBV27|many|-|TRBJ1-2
TGTGCCAGCAGTTTATCGCAGGGGAACTATGGCTACACCTTC
CASSLSQGNYGYTF
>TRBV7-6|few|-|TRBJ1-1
TGTGCCAGCAGCCAAGGACGGGGAAGAGGTACTGAAGCTTTCTTT
CASSQGRGRGTEAFF
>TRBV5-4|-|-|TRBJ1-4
TGTGCCAGCAGCGCCAAGGGAGCAACTAATGAAAAACTGTTTTTT
CASSAKGATNEKLFF
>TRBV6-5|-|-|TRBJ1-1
TGTGCCCGCAGTTACACTGACACGCGGGGGACTGAAGCTTTCTTT
CARSYTDTRGTEAFF
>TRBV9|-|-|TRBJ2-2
TGTGCCAGCACCCGCCTACAAGTCGGGAACACCGGGGAGCTGTTTTTT
CASTRLQVGNTGELFF
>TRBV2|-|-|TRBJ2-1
TGTGCCAGCAGTGGACAGGGAGGCAATGAGCAGTTCTTC
CASSGQGGNEQFF
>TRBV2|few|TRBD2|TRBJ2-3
TGTGCCAGCCATTTAATGAGGACTAGCGGTATCACAGATACGCAGTATTTT
CASHLMRTSGITDTQYF
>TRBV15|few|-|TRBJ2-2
TGTGCCACCAGCCGGACTCCTGCGAGCACCGGGGAGCTGTTTTTT
CATSRTPASTGELFF
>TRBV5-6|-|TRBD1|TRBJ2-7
TGTGCCAGCAGCTTATACTCCGTGACAGGGGACGAGCAGTACTTC
CASSLYSVTGDEQYF
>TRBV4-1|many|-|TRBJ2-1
TGCGCCAGCAGCCAAGGAGGCGTCTCCTACAATGAGCAGTTCTTC
CASSQGGVSYNEQFF
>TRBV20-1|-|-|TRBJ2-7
TGCAGTGCTAGCTACAGGGTTGAGCAGTACTTC
CSASYRVEQYF
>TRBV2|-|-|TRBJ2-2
TGTGCCAGCGTCTACAGGGTTCCCGGGGAGCTGTTTTTT
CASVYRVPGELFF
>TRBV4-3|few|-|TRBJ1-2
TGCGCCAGCAGCCAATCGTTGCGCAACCGCAACCTTAACTATGGCTACACCTTC
CASSQSLRNRNLNYGYTF
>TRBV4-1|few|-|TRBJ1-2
TGCGCCAGCAGCCAAGACAAGGGATTCGAGGCTAACTATGGCTACACCTTC
CASSQDKGFEANYGYTF
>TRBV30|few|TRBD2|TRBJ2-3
TGTGCCTGGGGTGGGGGGGGTCCCCTTTCTAGCACAGATACGCAGTATTTT
CAWGGGGPLSSTDTQYF
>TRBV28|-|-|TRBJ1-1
TGTGCCAGCAGCCGGGGGGGATTGAACACTGAAGCTTTCTTT
CASSRGGLNTEAFF
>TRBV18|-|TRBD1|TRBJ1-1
TGTGCCAGCTCACCCGAGACAGGGGGTGAGACTGAAGCTTTCTTT
CASSPETGGETEAFF
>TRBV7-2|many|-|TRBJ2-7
TGTGCCAGCAGCCGGGATTACTCAAACTACGAGCAGTACTTC
CASSRDYSNYEQYF
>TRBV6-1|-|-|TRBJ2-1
TGTGCCAGCAGTGAGTTGCGTACGCTTAATGAGCAGTTCTTC
CASSELRTLNEQFF
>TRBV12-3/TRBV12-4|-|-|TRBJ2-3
TGTGCCAGCAGTTCTCCTACGACAGAAGACACAGATACGCAGTATTTT
CASSSPTTEDTDTQYF
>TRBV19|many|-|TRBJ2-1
TGTGCCAGTAGTCAGGGCTACAATGAGCAGTTCTTC
CASSQGYNEQFF
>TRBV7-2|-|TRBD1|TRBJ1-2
TGTGCCAGCAGCTTAGGGAGGACAGGGACTTCTAACTATGGCTACACCTTC
CASSLGRTGTSNYGYTF
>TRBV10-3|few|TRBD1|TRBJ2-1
TGTGCCATCAGTGAGAACCTACGGACAGGAGCCTACAATGAGCAGTTCTTC
CAISENLRTGAYNEQFF
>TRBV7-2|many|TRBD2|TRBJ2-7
TGTGCCAGCAGCCTCGGACTAGCGGGGGGGTGGGAGCAGTACTTC
CASSLGLAGGWEQYF
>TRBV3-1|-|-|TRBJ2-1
TGTGCCAGCAGCCAAGAAGCCGGGGACTTCTACAATGAGCAGTTCTTC
CASSQEAGDFYNEQFF
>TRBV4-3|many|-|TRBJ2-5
TGCGCCAGCAGCCGGAGTTTTGGGCCCCAAGAGACCCAGTACTTC
CASSRSFGPQETQYF
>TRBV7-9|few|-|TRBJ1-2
TGTGCCAGCATGCCACAGGCGTCCTATGGCTACACCTTC
CASMPQASYGYTF
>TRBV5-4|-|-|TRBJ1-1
TGTGCCAGCAGCTTGGGTTTTCTTTTGGACCCTGAAGAAGCTTTCTTT
CASSLGFLLDPEEAFF
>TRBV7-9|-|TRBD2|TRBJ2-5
TGTGCCAGCAGCTCTCAGCGGGGGGGCCTGGAGACCCAGTACTTC
CASSSQRGGLETQYF
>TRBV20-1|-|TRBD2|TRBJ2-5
TGCAGTGCTCCGCATCCAACTAGCGGGGCCGAAGAGACCCAGTACTTC
CSAPHPTSGAEETQYF
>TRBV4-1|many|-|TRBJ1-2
TGCGCCAGCAGCCAAGCTTCGGGCGCCATATCTGGCTACACCTTC
CASSQASGAISGYTF
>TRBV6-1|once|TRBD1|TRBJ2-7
TGTGCCACCTCGGGACAGCCGACCTACGAGCAGTACTTC
CATSGQPTYEQYF
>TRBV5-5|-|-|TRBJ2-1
TGTGCCAGCAGCTTGGTCCCAGGGGTTGGCAATGAGCAGTTCTTC
CASSLVPGVGNEQFF